The clone carrying this T cell receptor (beta chain) has more than one count but fewer than ten. The target antigen is unknown. The germline V and J ends were trimmed by 4 bases and 1 base, with 10 bases remaining between them. This CDR3 has 14 residues. Germline V lookup: CDR1 MGHDK, CDR2 SYGVNS. They built TCR cDNA with 5'RACE template switching, a step that put in a universal primer site and UMIs. Using its own MiXCR run on the 5' RACE reads, TCRdb lists one record per CDR3 protein. The repertoire holds hundreds of thousands of distinct CDR3 sequences, with 20% to 25% as singletons. These data originate in a study of T cells after yellow fever vaccination. Findings and limits, study-wide: Once the booster was given, most primary-vaccination clones reappeared, at around 95% for CD4 and approximately 88% for CD8. FACS-sorted repertoires could harbor abundant contaminating bulk-population clonotypes.

V and J are TRBV25-1 and TRBJ1-1; D is unclear. This clonotype was obtained from a man younger than 35 who received the YFV17D yellow fever vaccine. The sample consisted of PBMCs, taken approximately 22 days after the first yellow fever vaccination. CDR3 region: CASSAGMGNTEAFF. CDR3 bases: TGTGCCAGCAGTGCCGGAATGGGGAACACTGAAGCTTTCTTT.